The rows below give T cell receptor beta chains drawn from one sample of a study of tumor-infiltrating lymphocytes in localized non-small cell lung cancer. TCRdb keeps only in-frame clones here, not all; method: immunoSEQ multiplex PCR. The data show 15,000 or so clones, less than 55% seen once. Sequencing was done on a sample of lung tumor tissue. All receptors derive from a human donor with non-small cell lung cancer. Each CDR3 is given without its conserved first and last residue. The size of a clone is reported for some rows only, either as once, few or many, or as a class for expanded clones.

clone_size | v_call | cdr3_aa
- | TRBV19 | ASSTGGITDTQY
- | TRBV9 | ASTSGTSLRETQY
- | TRBV18 | ASSRGDPSYNYGYT
- | TRBV5-1 | ASSLAYGSGGPDTQY
- | TRBV28 | ASSPLGGWVNTEAF
- | TRBV7-3 | ASSLRSSETQY
- | TRBV5-4 | ASSSGQGATHSPLH
- | TRBV28 | ASSANQPQH
- | TRBV5-4 | ASSLDRLAGPSETQY
- | TRBV19 | ASSINSAYEQY
few | TRBV5-1 | ASSLNLVRDRANEKLF
- | TRBV19 | ASSMTSGGGPSTDTQY
- | TRBV5-1 | ASSSGRGDEKLF
- | TRBV7-2 | ASSWGQGSSNQPQH
- | TRBV5-1 | ASSFGRGTNNEQF
- | TRBV30 | AWNRGLAGDGDTQY
- | TRBV18 | ASSSPGLFNYGYT
- | TRBV30 | AWSGWSGGNTDTQY
few | TRBV20-1 | SARAPHGYT
- | TRBV7-8 | ASSHAAGVSYNEQF
- | TRBV6-5 | ASVTGGPIYEQY
- | TRBV28 | ASSLFFVGIGRSAYEQY
few | TRBV6-5 | ASSGDLWNTEAF
- | TRBV7-9 | ASSLGVGASNQPQH
- | TRBV5-4 | ASTSRTAAVADTQY
- | TRBV7-9 | ASSRWGDPFSGANVLT
- | TRBV19 | ASSMGAGYEQY
- | TRBV6-1 | ASSVTGGNQPQH
few | TRBV19 | ASSTWTGEMGTEAF
- | TRBV11-3 | ASSLNWDGSEAF
- | TRBV4-1 | ASSQETHGSNQPQH
few | TRBV6-5 | ASRWGGDTDTQY
- | TRBV7-9 | ASSLENRGEEAF
few | TRBV5-1 | ASSKDRGADTQY
- | TRBV2 | ASSSDRNTEAF
- | TRBV29-1 | SVGGLLNEKLF
- | TRBV7-6 | ASSVGQKRMETQY
- | TRBV4-1 | ASSQYETKDEQF
- | TRBV6-5 | ASRPPTGSYNEQF
- | TRBV29-1 | SVEPHANYGYT
- | TRBV7-2 | ASSLVGSNYGYT